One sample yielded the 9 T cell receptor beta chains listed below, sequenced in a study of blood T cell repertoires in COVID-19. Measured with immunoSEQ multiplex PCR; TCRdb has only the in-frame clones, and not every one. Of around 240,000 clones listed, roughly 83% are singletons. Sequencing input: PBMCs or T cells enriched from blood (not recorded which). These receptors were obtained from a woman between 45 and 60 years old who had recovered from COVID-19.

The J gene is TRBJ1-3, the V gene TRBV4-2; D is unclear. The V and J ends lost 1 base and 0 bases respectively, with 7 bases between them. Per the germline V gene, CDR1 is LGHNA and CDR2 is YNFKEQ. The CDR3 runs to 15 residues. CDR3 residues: CASSQAGYSGNTIYF. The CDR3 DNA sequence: TGTGCCAGCAGCCAAGCAGGCTACTCTGGAAACACCATATATTTT.

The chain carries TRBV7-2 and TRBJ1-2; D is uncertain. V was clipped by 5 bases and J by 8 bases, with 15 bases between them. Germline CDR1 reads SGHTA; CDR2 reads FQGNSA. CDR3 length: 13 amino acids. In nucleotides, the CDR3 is TGTGCCAGCAGCACAGCCAGGCGTGAAGGCTACACCTTC. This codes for CASSTARREGYTF.

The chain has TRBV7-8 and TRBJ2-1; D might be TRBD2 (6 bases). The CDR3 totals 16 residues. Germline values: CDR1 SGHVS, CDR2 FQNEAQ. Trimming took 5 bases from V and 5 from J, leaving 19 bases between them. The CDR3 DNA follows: TGTGCCAGCAGCACGCAGACGACTAGGTCCCACAATGAGCAGTTCTTC. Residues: CASSTQTTRSHNEQFF.

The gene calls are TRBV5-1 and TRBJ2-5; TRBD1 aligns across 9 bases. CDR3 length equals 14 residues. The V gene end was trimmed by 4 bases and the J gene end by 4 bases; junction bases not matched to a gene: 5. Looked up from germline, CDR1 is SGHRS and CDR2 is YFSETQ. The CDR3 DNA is TGCGCCAGCAGCACGGGACAGGGAAGAGAGACCCAGTACTTC. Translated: CASSTGQGRETQYF.

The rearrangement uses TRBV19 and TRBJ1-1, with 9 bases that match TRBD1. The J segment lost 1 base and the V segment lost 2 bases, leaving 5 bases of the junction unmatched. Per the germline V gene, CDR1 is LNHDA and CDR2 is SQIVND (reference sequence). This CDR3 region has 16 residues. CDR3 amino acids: CASSILTTGGNTEAFF. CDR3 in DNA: TGTGCCAGTAGTATACTCACGACAGGGGGGAACACTGAAGCTTTCTTT.

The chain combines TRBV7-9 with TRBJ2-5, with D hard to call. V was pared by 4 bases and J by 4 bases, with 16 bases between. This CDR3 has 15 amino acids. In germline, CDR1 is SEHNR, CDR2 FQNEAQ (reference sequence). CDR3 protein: CASSSAPFRAETQYF. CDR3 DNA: TGTGCCAGCAGCTCCGCCCCGTTCCGAGCAGAGACCCAGTACTTC.

The CDR3 DNA is TGCAGCGTTGTAAGGACAGGGCTCTATGGCTACACCTTC. Amino acid sequence: CSVVRTGLYGYTF. The chain employs TRBV29-1 and TRBJ1-2; 8 nucleotides align to TRBD1. The germline CDR1 and CDR2 sequences are SQVTM and ANQGSEA. CDR3 size: 13 residues. V gave up 4 bases and J gave up 4 bases; unmatched junction bases: 5.

The CDR3 nucleotides are TGCGCCAGCAGCTTGTGGGACAGGGAGATCCATGGCTACACCTTC. Translation gives CASSLWDREIHGYTF. The chain uses TRBV5-1 and TRBJ1-2, with 9 bases identical to TRBD1. Germline loops: CDR1 SGHRS, CDR2 YFSETQ. V lost 1 base, J lost 6 bases, and 7 bases stayed unmatched. The CDR3 sequence is 15 residues long. Filled out from reference TRBV5-1 and TRBJ1-2, the complete variable domain reads KAGVTQTPRYLIKTRGQQVTLSCSPISGHRSVSWYQQTPGQGLQFLFEYFSETQRNKGNFPGRFSGRQFSNSRSEMNVSTLELGDSALYLCASSLWDREIHGYTFGSGTRLTVV.

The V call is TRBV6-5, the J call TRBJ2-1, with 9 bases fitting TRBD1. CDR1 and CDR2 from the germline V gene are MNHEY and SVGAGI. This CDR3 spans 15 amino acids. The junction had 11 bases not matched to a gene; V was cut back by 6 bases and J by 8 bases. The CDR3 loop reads CASSDTDRGMDEQFF. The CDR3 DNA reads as TGTGCCAGCAGCGATACCGACAGGGGGATGGATGAGCAGTTCTTC.